The entry that follows covers one T cell receptor beta chain sequence. Checkpoint therapy with ipilimumab 1 mg/kg began 14 to 28 days after transplant. Patients got 3 mg/kg IV nivolumab weeks 1, 4, 7, 10, then biweekly through week 26. Deletions cut 3 bases from V and 6 bases from J, with 11 bases between. CDR1 and CDR2 from the germline V gene are SGHDN and FVKESK. The CDR3 loop spans 13 amino acids. Data came from immunoSEQ multiplex PCR; TCRdb stores just in-frame clones and leaves some out. The data show approximately 84,000 clones, 83% seen once. These data come from a study of ipilimumab plus nivolumab after autologous stem cell transplantation. Looking at the study overall: The DLBCL cohort had primary refractory and relapsed disease, with 18-month progression-free survival of approximately 83% and 30%.

Sample: PBMCs, taken in a trial of ipilimumab plus nivolumab as post-transplant consolidation. The clonotype originates from a male donor with diffuse large B-cell lymphoma. The gene calls are TRBV14 and TRBJ2-5; D not resolved. DNA of the CDR3: TGTGCCAGCAGCCAGCAGAGTTCCAAGACCCAGTACTTC. It specifies CASSQQSSKTQYF.